This is a list of T cell receptor beta chains from one sample in a study of Ad26.COV2.S vaccination and SARS-CoV-2 variants. Clones were read by immunoSEQ multiplex PCR, and TCRdb kept only the in-frame ones, dropping some. Of around 300,000 clones listed, about 88% were seen once; the top ten hold 6.4%. The source material was peripheral blood, sampled in a trial of Ad26.COV2.S vaccine versus placebo. The receptors stem from a person between 18 and 60 years old who received the Ad26.COV2.S COVID-19 vaccine or a placebo. The CDR3 runs from the conserved cysteine through the conserved F or W. The D gene is left open where the match is weak. A clone size is listed for some rows: how often the clone was seen (once, few, many), or a class if it is expanded.

D: TRBD2
V: TRBV13
size: .
J: TRBJ2-1
CDR3: CASSSGTSGGSYNEQFF
DNA: TGTGCCAGCAGCTCCGGGACTAGCGGGGGGTCCTACAATGAGCAGTTCTTC

D: .
V: TRBV2
size: .
J: TRBJ2-3
CDR3: CASNKDGTDTQYF
DNA: TGTGCCAGCAACAAAGACGGAACAGATACGCAGTATTTT

D: TRBD1
V: TRBV29-1
size: .
J: TRBJ2-2
CDR3: CSVSKDRGVGELFF
DNA: TGCAGCGTTTCCAAGGACAGGGGGGTCGGGGAGCTGTTTTTT

D: .
V: TRBV5-3
size: .
J: TRBJ1-2
CDR3: CARRAPRGEDYGYTF
DNA: TGTGCCAGAAGAGCCCCAAGGGGGGAGGACTATGGCTACACCTTC

D: .
V: TRBV24-1
size: .
J: TRBJ2-2
CDR3: CATSDGETGWSGELFF
DNA: TGTGCCACCAGTGACGGTGAAACAGGGTGGAGCGGGGAGCTGTTTTTT

D: .
V: TRBV3-1/TRBV3-2
size: .
J: TRBJ1-1
CDR3: CASSPRGGLNTEAFF
DNA: TGTGCCAGCAGCCCGCGGGGGGGATTGAACACTGAAGCTTTCTTT

D: .
V: TRBV19
size: .
J: TRBJ1-5
CDR3: CASSRFQGQPQHF
DNA: TGTGCCAGTAGCAGATTCCAGGGACAGCCCCAGCATTTT

D: .
V: TRBV28
size: .
J: TRBJ2-1
CDR3: CASRSAGKYNEQFF
DNA: TGTGCCAGCAGATCCGCGGGGAAATACAATGAGCAGTTCTTC

D: .
V: TRBV6-5
size: .
J: TRBJ2-5
CDR3: CASSDLGASQETQYF
DNA: TGTGCCAGTAGCGACCTGGGGGCCTCTCAAGAGACCCAGTACTTC

D: .
V: TRBV27
size: .
J: TRBJ1-1
CDR3: CASSFSGVGTEAFF
DNA: TGTGCCAGCAGTTTTTCGGGGGTTGGCACTGAAGCTTTCTTT

D: TRBD1
V: TRBV2
size: .
J: TRBJ2-7
CDR3: CASSGQGARKEEQYF
DNA: TGTGCCAGCAGCGGACAGGGGGCGCGAAAGGAGGAGCAGTACTTC

D: .
V: TRBV10-3
size: .
J: TRBJ1-2
CDR3: CAISETGGANYGYTF
DNA: TGTGCCATCAGTGAGACCGGAGGGGCGAACTATGGCTACACCTTC

D: TRBD1
V: TRBV6-2/TRBV6-3
size: few
J: TRBJ1-1
CDR3: CASSYPPDRGTEAFF
DNA: TGTGCCAGCAGTTACCCTCCGGACAGGGGAACTGAAGCTTTCTTT

D: .
V: TRBV18
size: .
J: TRBJ1-1
CDR3: CASSPIGLNTEAFF
DNA: TGTGCCAGCTCCCCGATCGGCTTGAACACTGAAGCTTTCTTT

D: .
V: TRBV20-1
size: .
J: TRBJ2-5
CDR3: CSARDTETQYF
DNA: TGCAGTGCTAGAGACACAGAGACCCAGTACTTC

D: TRBD1
V: TRBV7-2
size: .
J: TRBJ2-7
CDR3: CASSLAGTGLYEQYF
DNA: TGTGCCAGCAGCTTAGCCGGGACAGGACTCTACGAGCAGTACTTC

D: .
V: TRBV9
size: .
J: TRBJ1-4
CDR3: CASSVGGNEKLFF
DNA: TGTGCCAGCAGCGTAGGCGGTAATGAAAAACTGTTTTTT

D: .
V: TRBV13
size: .
J: TRBJ1-1
CDR3: CASRPRGNTEAFF
DNA: TGTGCCAGCAGGCCCAGGGGCAACACTGAAGCTTTCTTT

D: .
V: TRBV12-3/TRBV12-4
size: few
J: TRBJ1-5
CDR3: CASSMTGNQPQHF
DNA: TGTGCCAGCAGTATGACAGGCAATCAGCCCCAGCATTTT

D: .
V: TRBV6-2/TRBV6-3
size: .
J: TRBJ1-4
CDR3: CASSQQIPSGVSTNEKLFF
DNA: TGTGCCAGCAGTCAACAAATTCCTTCAGGGGTTTCGACTAATGAAAAACTGTTTTTT

D: TRBD1
V: TRBV7-2
size: .
J: TRBJ2-5
CDR3: CASSRGGSETQYF
DNA: TGTGCCAGCAGCCGAGGGGGCAGCGAGACCCAGTACTTC

D: .
V: TRBV30
size: .
J: TRBJ1-1
CDR3: CAWSVRGTRNTEAFF
DNA: TGTGCCTGGAGTGTACGAGGGACCCGGAACACTGAAGCTTTCTTT

D: TRBD2
V: TRBV5-3
size: .
J: TRBJ2-5
CDR3: CARSSLVAGYTTRETQYF
DNA: TGTGCCAGAAGCTCGTTAGTAGCGGGTTATACCACAAGAGAGACCCAGTACTTC

D: .
V: TRBV4-3
size: .
J: TRBJ2-2
CDR3: CASSQDFLVGYTGELFF
DNA: TGCGCCAGCAGCCAAGATTTCTTAGTGGGCTACACCGGGGAGCTGTTTTTT

D: TRBD1
V: TRBV7-6
size: .
J: TRBJ1-6
CDR3: CASSLVRSGGAQGSPLHF
DNA: TGTGCCAGCAGCTTAGTCAGGTCAGGGGGCGCGCAGGGGTCACCCCTCCACTTT

D: TRBD1
V: TRBV7-9
size: .
J: TRBJ2-7
CDR3: CASSPGTGTTEQYF
DNA: TGTGCCAGCAGTCCCGGGACAGGAACTACCGAGCAGTACTTC

D: .
V: TRBV20-1
size: .
J: TRBJ2-2
CDR3: CSASHQNTGELFF
DNA: TGCAGTGCTAGTCACCAGAACACCGGGGAGCTGTTTTTT

D: .
V: TRBV6-4
size: .
J: TRBJ2-3
CDR3: CASSYGGYTDTQYF
DNA: TGTGCCAGCAGCTATGGAGGCTACACAGATACGCAGTATTTT

D: TRBD1
V: TRBV28
size: .
J: TRBJ2-2
CDR3: CASSSGQGTGELFF
DNA: TGTGCCAGCAGTTCTGGACAGGGGACCGGGGAGCTGTTTTTT

D: .
V: TRBV6-5
size: .
J: TRBJ2-7
CDR3: CASRNQGSYEQYF
DNA: TGTGCCAGCAGGAACCAGGGCTCCTACGAGCAGTACTTC

D: TRBD1
V: TRBV7-8
size: few
J: TRBJ1-5
CDR3: CASSLRDRDQPQHF
DNA: TGTGCCAGCAGCTTAAGGGACAGGGATCAGCCCCAGCATTTT

D: TRBD1
V: TRBV28
size: once
J: TRBJ1-2
CDR3: CASSHSLRGPGGYTF
DNA: TGTGCCAGCAGCCATTCCCTCAGGGGGCCGGGAGGCTACACCTTC

D: TRBD2
V: TRBV4-1
size: once
J: TRBJ2-3
CDR3: CASSQEKFRGTSGSTDTQYF
DNA: TGCGCCAGCAGCCAAGAAAAGTTCAGAGGGACTAGCGGGAGCACAGATACGCAGTATTTT

D: .
V: TRBV3-1/TRBV3-2
size: .
J: TRBJ1-5
CDR3: CASSQDVGGVDNQPQHF
DNA: TGTGCCAGCAGCCAAGATGTGGGGGGGGTTGACAATCAGCCCCAGCATTTT

D: .
V: TRBV6-5
size: .
J: TRBJ2-7
CDR3: CASTRTETYEQYF
DNA: TGTGCCAGCACCCGGACGGAAACCTACGAGCAGTACTTC

D: .
V: TRBV19
size: .
J: TRBJ2-6
CDR3: CASRLGGTTGANVLTF
DNA: TGTGCCAGTAGATTAGGTGGGACAACTGGGGCCAACGTCCTGACTTTC

D: .
V: TRBV18
size: .
J: TRBJ1-5
CDR3: CASSPEGAYSNQPQHF
DNA: TGTGCCAGCTCACCCGAAGGGGCCTATAGCAATCAGCCCCAGCATTTT

D: .
V: TRBV18
size: .
J: TRBJ1-4
CDR3: CASSRGGNEKLFF
DNA: TGTGCCAGCTCACGGGGTGGGAATGAAAAACTGTTTTTT

D: .
V: TRBV12-5
size: .
J: TRBJ2-5
CDR3: CASGLTGETQYF
DNA: TGTGCTAGTGGTTTGACCGGGGAGACCCAGTACTTC

D: .
V: TRBV11-3
size: .
J: TRBJ2-2
CDR3: CASSPHQGSTGELFF
DNA: TGTGCCAGCAGCCCACACCAGGGATCCACCGGGGAGCTGTTTTTT

D: .
V: TRBV19
size: .
J: TRBJ1-5
CDR3: CASSIQRYSNQPQHF
DNA: TGTGCCAGTAGTATCCAGAGATATAGCAATCAGCCCCAGCATTTT

D: .
V: TRBV15
size: once
J: TRBJ1-2
CDR3: CATSRGRGLGYGYTF
DNA: TGTGCCACCAGCAGAGGCAGGGGTCTAGGCTATGGCTACACCTTC

D: TRBD1
V: TRBV11-3
size: .
J: TRBJ1-1
CDR3: CASSSGQGDLEAFF
DNA: TGTGCCAGCAGCTCGGGACAGGGGGATTTGGAAGCTTTCTTT

D: .
V: TRBV10-3
size: .
J: TRBJ1-6
CDR3: CAISREDSPLHF
DNA: TGTGCCATCAGTAGAGAGGATTCACCCCTCCACTTT